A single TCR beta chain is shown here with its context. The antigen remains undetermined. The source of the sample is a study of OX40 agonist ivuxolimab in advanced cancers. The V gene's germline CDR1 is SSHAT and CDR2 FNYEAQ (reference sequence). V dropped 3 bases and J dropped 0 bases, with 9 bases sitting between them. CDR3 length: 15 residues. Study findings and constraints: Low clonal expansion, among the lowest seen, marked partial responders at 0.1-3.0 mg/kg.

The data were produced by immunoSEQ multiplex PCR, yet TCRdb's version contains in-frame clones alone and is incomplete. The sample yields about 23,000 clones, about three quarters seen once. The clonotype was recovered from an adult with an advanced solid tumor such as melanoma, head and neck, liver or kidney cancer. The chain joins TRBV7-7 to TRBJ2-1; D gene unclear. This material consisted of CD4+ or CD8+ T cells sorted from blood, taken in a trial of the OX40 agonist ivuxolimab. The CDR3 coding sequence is TGTGCCAGCAGCTTTCAGTACAGCTCCTACAATGAGCAGTTCTTC. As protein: CASSFQYSSYNEQFF. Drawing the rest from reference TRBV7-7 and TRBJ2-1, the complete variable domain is GAGVSQSPRYKVTKRGQDVTLRCDPISSHATLYWYQQALGQGPEFLTYFNYEAQPDKSGLPSDRFSAERPEGSISTLTIQRTEQRDSAMYRCASSFQYSSYNEQFFGPGTRLTVL.